These 22 T cell receptor beta chains share one sample of origin, sequenced in a study of cytomegalovirus exposure and HLA in healthy donors. Primers included in the PCR were 60 Vbeta and 13 Jbeta primers. TCRdb's table, derived via immunoSEQ multiplex PCR, lists solely in-frame clones and lacks some. The sample carries about 160,000 clones, roughly 73% recorded once. Sequences were obtained from PBMCs. The receptors were gathered from a male donor in good health and CMV-seronegative.

The rearrangement uses TRBV30 and TRBJ2-1; D perhaps matches TRBD2 (6 bases). CDR1 and CDR2 (germline): GTSNPN, SVGIG (reference sequence). The CDR3 contains 12 residues. V shed 0 bases and J shed 13 bases, with 13 bases lying between them. The CDR3 sequence is CAWSVRFAGQFF. As DNA, the CDR3 is TGTGCCTGGAGTGTACGGTTTGCGGGACAGTTCTTC.

CDR3 bases: TGTGCCTGGAGTGCGACTAGCGGGAGGGAGACCCAGTACTTC. It yields the protein CAWSATSGRETQYF. The rearrangement uses TRBV30 and TRBJ2-5; 13 positions agree with TRBD2. Germline V lookup: CDR1 GTSNPN, CDR2 SVGIG (reference sequence). V shed 1 base and J 5 bases; nucleotides not matched to a gene: 1. The CDR3 contains 14 residues. The full variable domain, rest sourced from reference TRBV30 and TRBJ2-5, is SQTIHQWPATLVQPVGSPLSLECTVEGTSNPNLYWYRQAAGRGLQLLFYSVGIGQISSEVPQNLSASRPQDRQFILSSKKLLLSDSGFYLCAWSATSGRETQYFGPGTRLLVL.

The chain uses TRBV7-6 and TRBJ1-3, with TRBD1 as a possible D gene (6 bases). CDR1 is SGHVS and CDR2 is FNYEAQ in the germline V gene. This CDR3 has 19 residues. V was trimmed by 2 bases and J by 0 bases, leaving 20 bases between them. The CDR3: CASSLYSGVGLLSGNTIYF. The CDR3 nucleotides read TGTGCCAGCAGCTTATATTCAGGGGTTGGACTCCTCTCTGGAAACACCATATATTTT.

The chain carries TRBV6-5 and TRBJ1-2, with 7 nucleotides matching TRBD1. The CDR3 is 12 residues long. V was pared by 7 bases and J by 8 bases, with 7 bases of the junction left unmatched. CDR1 is MNHEY, CDR2 SVGAGI, per germline. CDR3 sequence: CASTPTGRGYTF. The CDR3 DNA sequence: TGTGCCAGCACCCCGACAGGGAGAGGCTACACCTTC.

The CDR3 is CASSPRQGIQFNEQFF. CDR3 bases: TGTGCCAGCAGCCCCCGACAGGGCATACAATTCAATGAGCAGTTCTTC. V gene TRBV7-8 combines with J gene TRBJ2-1, with 7 bases fitting TRBD1. The germline CDR1 and CDR2 sequences are SGHVS and FQNEAQ. There are 16 residues in the CDR3. Trimming cost V 5 bases and J 6 bases; bases outside gene matches: 13.

The V and J genes are TRBV18 and TRBJ1-2; D remains ambiguous. Germline loops: CDR1 KGHSH, CDR2 LQKENI. The CDR3 has 13 residues. The germline V and J ends were trimmed by 8 bases and 6 bases, with 16 bases remaining between them. This CDR3 is CASTASTANGYTF. The CDR3 DNA sequence: TGTGCCAGCACCGCCTCGACTGCAAATGGCTACACCTTC. Drawing the rest from reference TRBV18 and TRBJ1-2, the complete variable domain is NAGVMQNPRHLVRRRGQEARLRCSPMKGHSHVYWYRQLPEEGLKFMVYLQKENIIDESGMPKERFSAEFPKEGPSILRIQQVVRGDSAAYFCASTASTANGYTFGSGTRLTVV.

The genes are TRBV19 and TRBJ2-7; the D is unclear. V was trimmed by 3 bases and J by 4 bases, leaving 10 bases between them. The CDR3 is 13 amino acids. CDR1 LNHDA and CDR2 SQIVND come from the germline V gene (reference sequence). This CDR3 reads CASSIPHTYEQYF. The CDR3 DNA reads TGTGCCAGTAGTATCCCCCACACGTACGAGCAGTACTTC.

The V gene is TRBV5-1, the J gene TRBJ2-2, with a possible D match to TRBD2 (6 bases). The length of the CDR3 is 14 residues. The V and J ends lost 2 bases and 6 bases respectively, with 11 bases between them. CDR1 is SGHRS and CDR2 is YFSETQ in the germline V gene. The CDR3 DNA sequence: TGCGCCAGCAGCTTAAGCGGGTACGCCGGGGAGCTGTTTTTT. Translated: CASSLSGYAGELFF.

CDR3 DNA: TGTGCCAGCAGTTACTCGGGGGCGCCGGATGAAAAACTGTTTTTT. The encoded protein is CASSYSGAPDEKLFF. The chain is built from TRBV6-6 and TRBJ1-4; D is possibly TRBD1 (6 bases). The V end was cut by 0 bases, the J end by 6 bases, with 11 bases between. This CDR3 comprises 15 residues. Germline V gene data show CDR1 as MNHNY and CDR2 as SVGAGI (reference sequence).

DNA of the CDR3: TGTGCCAGCAGTGAAGGGCCAGGCGCCGCCTACGAGCAGTACTTC. This translates into CASSEGPGAAYEQYF. This chain links TRBV2 with TRBJ2-7; D not resolved. V lost 1 base, J lost 2 bases, and 12 bases lay in between. Germline CDR1 SNHLY, CDR2 FYNNEI. The CDR3 sequence is 15 residues long. Full variable domain (missing parts from reference TRBV2 and TRBJ2-7): EPEVTQTPSHQVTQMGQEVILRCVPISNHLYFYWYRQILGQKVEFLVSFYNNEISEKSEIFDDQFSVERPDGSNFTLKIRSTKLEDSAMYFCASSEGPGAAYEQYFGPGTRLTVT.

This clone was seen only once. This chain uses TRBV13 with TRBJ1-1; D not certain. The ends were cut back, 3 bases at V and 0 bases at J, with 8 bases in the middle. This CDR3 is 14 amino acids long. CDR1 is PRHDT, CDR2 FYEKMQ, per germline (reference sequence). CDR3 amino acids: CASSFRAMNTEAFF. The DNA of the CDR3 is TGTGCCAGCAGCTTTCGAGCCATGAACACTGAAGCTTTCTTT.

CDR3: CASGEYNEQFF. CDR3 DNA sequence: TGTGCCAGCGGGGAGTACAATGAGCAGTTCTTC. The rearrangement joins TRBV27 to TRBJ2-1, with D possibly matching TRBD2 (5 bases). Germline CDR1 MNHEY, CDR2 SMNVEV (reference sequence). This CDR3 has 11 amino acids. The V end lost 8 bases, the J end lost 4 bases, and 6 bases lay between the germline ends.

This clone was found once. The chain has TRBV5-1 and TRBJ2-7; 7 bases fit TRBD1. The CDR3 contains 14 residues. The trim removed 6 bases at V and 6 bases at J, leaving 12 bases unmatched. CDR1 SGHRS and CDR2 YFSETQ come from the germline V gene. CDR3 sequence reads: CASTPLTGRSEQYF. CDR3 nucleotide sequence: TGCGCCAGCACCCCATTGACAGGGCGCTCCGAGCAGTACTTC.

The genes are TRBV11-2 and TRBJ2-7, with D perhaps matching TRBD1 (5 bases). Germline CDR1 is SGHAT and CDR2 is FQNNGV. V was clipped by 0 bases and J by 5 bases, with 11 bases between them. There are 14 residues in the CDR3. The CDR3, as DNA: TGTGCCAGCAGCTTAGAACCCAGGGATCACGAGCAGTACTTC. It yields the protein CASSLEPRDHEQYF.

This clone was recorded a few times. The chain links TRBV5-4 to TRBJ1-3, with 9 bases that match TRBD1. The CDR3 covers 14 residues. V trimming: 2 bases; J trimming: 6 bases; junction bases outside the gene matches: 3. Germline V gives CDR1 SGHNT, CDR2 YYREEE (reference sequence). CDR3 coding DNA: TGTGCCAGCAGCTTCCGGGACAGGGAAAACACCATATATTTT. Its translation is CASSFRDRENTIYF.

Comment on this clone: Sequence at one end of the junction differs from germline and may be a read error. The rearrangement joins TRBV7-9 to TRBJ2-7, with 8 bases identical to TRBD2. CDR3 length equals 17 residues. Germline values: CDR1 SEHNR, CDR2 FQNEAQ (reference sequence). CDR3 sequence (DNA): TGTTCCAGCAGCTTAATCGGGTCGGGGGGGGAGTCCTACGAGCAGTACTTC. Protein sequence: CSSSLIGSGGESYEQYF.

The genes are TRBV2 and TRBJ2-3; TRBD1 is a possible D gene (5 bases). Trimming removed 5 bases from V and 4 bases from J, with 7 bases in between. The CDR3 is 12 residues long. Germline V gene lookup returns CDR1 SNHLY and CDR2 FYNNEI. The CDR3 nucleotides are TGTGCCAGCAGTCCAGGGTCAGATACGCAGTATTTT. Protein product: CASSPGSDTQYF.

The chain combines TRBV29-1 with TRBJ1-3, with 7 bases identical to TRBD1. This CDR3 spans 13 amino acids. Per the germline V gene, CDR1 is SQVTM and CDR2 is ANQGSEA. V dropped 7 bases and J dropped 4; count of bases not matched to a gene: 7. CDR3 in DNA: TGCAGCGCTTCGACAGGGACGGGAAACACCATATATTTT. Translating gives CSASTGTGNTIYF.

This clone was seen only once. The chain employs TRBV28 and TRBJ1-4; weak D call: TRBD1 (6 bases). The length of the CDR3 is 17 residues. V lost 5 bases, J lost 0 bases, and 16 bases lay in between. The germline gives CDR1 MDHEN, CDR2 SYDVKM. DNA of the CDR3: TGTGCCAGCAGTCCCCCGGATGGGGGCACAACTAATGAAAAACTGTTTTTT. Amino acids: CASSPPDGGTTNEKLFF.

The V gene is TRBV5-1, the J gene TRBJ1-4; no definite D call. This CDR3 has 14 residues. The V end lost 4 bases, the J end lost 0 bases, and 7 bases lay between the germline ends. Germline assignment: CDR1 SGHRS and CDR2 YFSETQ. The CDR3 loop is CASSPLSTNEKLFF. CDR3 DNA: TGCGCCAGCAGCCCCCTCTCAACTAATGAAAAACTGTTTTTT.

The chain's CDR3 is CASSVAAGLNTEAFF. DNA for the CDR3: TGTGCCAGCAGCGTAGCGGCAGGGTTGAACACTGAAGCTTTCTTT. The chain has TRBV9 and TRBJ1-1; weak D call: TRBD1 (5 bases). Germline loops: CDR1 SGDLS, CDR2 YYNGEE. Trimming cost V 0 bases and J 0 bases, with 9 bases left between them. The CDR3 totals 15 residues.

This chain uses TRBV5-6 with TRBJ2-7; 9 bases align to TRBD1. The germline CDR1 and CDR2 sequences are SGHDT and YYEEEE. V lost 6 bases, J lost 2 bases, and 9 bases stayed unmatched. The CDR3 spans 15 residues. The CDR3 reads CASNRGQGITYEQYF. The CDR3 DNA reads as TGTGCCAGCAACCGGGGACAGGGAATTACCTACGAGCAGTACTTC.